This T cell receptor (beta chain) stems from a study of cytomegalovirus exposure and HLA in healthy donors (dated 2017 in TCRdb). For the study in its entirety: In an earlier analysis of 587 of the donors, under 300 Gb of sequence data and 117 million unique TCR beta sequences from some 170 million T cells were reported. Across 398 genotyped donors of the cohort, an average of approximately 240,000 unique TCR beta nucleotide sequences per donor were sequenced, and 15% to 20% of those sequences were non-productive. Using immunosequencing, the study profiled T cell repertoires from 666 subjects and related those repertoires to cytomegalovirus serostatus. In a later genetic analysis, genome-wide SNP genotypes for 398 of the 666 donors were used, and that subset was treated as a discovery cohort. A separate validation cohort of over a hundred different subjects was used in addition to the 666-subject first cohort. In a later analysis, previously published TCR beta repertoires from more than 500 donors were re-analyzed and high-resolution HLA genotyping was added so that TCR occurrence patterns could be studied. Every discovery cohort repertoire had been produced on one sequencing platform. Donor age, sex, ethnicity and CMV serostatus were compiled together with the repertoire data. The study was designed to test whether signatures of past pathogen exposure could be identified by cataloging public T cell receptors. HLA typing covered class I and class II loci at four-digit resolution. Rather than drawing on any new phenotypic data, the later analysis identified candidate immune exposures from TCR beta sequences and the way those sequences occurred across donors. Among the roughly 390 genotyped donors, under 90% belonged to the genetic ancestry cluster associated with self-reported Caucasian donors. Because of strong linkage in the cohort, roughly five DR-DQ haplotypes were treated as single units for association and clustering. In an earlier analysis of more than 550 of the donors, high-throughput TCR beta sequencing was used to judge whether each TCR beta V gene segment behaved as functional or pseudogenic. The number of typed donors differed by locus: about 629-630 for A, B, C, DRB1 and DQB1; approximately 520 for DQA1; roughly 600 for DPA1; and around 470 for DPB1. An early release covering more than 500 HLA-typed donors comprised 250 to 350 gigabases of sequencing data and 85 million to 100 million unique TCR sequences. The study combined high-throughput TCR immunosequencing, statistical association of individual TCRs with disease status, and machine learning to predict cytomegalovirus infection status. General conclusions and limits of the study: Most TCR sequences were seen in very few donors, while some public TCRs were found in many individuals. CMV serostatus was the only immune exposure information available for the cohort. According to a later genetic analysis, donors in an Asian-associated ancestry cluster had fewer N-insertions in productive TCRs than the approximately 610-donor mean. It was suggested by the authors that the approach could potentially be generalized to other disease states and immunological phenotypes. A further reported finding was that TCR beta sequences accurately predicted the HLA-A and HLA-B alleles for most subjects in the first cohort. Only TCR beta chains were sequenced in this cohort, and the absence of alpha or paired-chain data limited detectable features. An earlier analysis of roughly 570 of the donors showed that most TCR beta V segments appeared in productive rearrangements either about 87% or about 30% of the time, which broadly matched IMGT annotations. Linkage disequilibrium might explain the correlated functional status among segregating V segments, but an unknown experimental factor could not be excluded. The 87-base-pair reads could not distinguish some IMGT-functional V segments, including TRBV6-2 and TRBV6-3, so those segments were excluded. In a later analysis, the rate of TCR association differed among HLA loci, with DRB1 alleles having the most associated TCRs and HLA-C alleles having the fewest. Presence/absence analyses assumed roughly uniform sequencing depth across donors, an assumption that may not hold. An association between a missense DCLRE1C variant and V-gene and J-gene trimming of TCR beta chains was found in a later genetic analysis and replicated in an independent cohort. Several of the top co-occurrence clusters appeared to be linked to parvovirus B19, influenza, CMV and Epstein-Barr virus, according to a later analysis. When HLA alleles, especially DR and DQ, strongly co-occurred, attributing TCR associations to individual alleles was difficult. Because counts were too low, 15 or so rarely observed V segments, including chromosome 9 orphons, were excluded from the earlier analysis of some 540 of the donors. A cluster of highly shared sequence variants was judged likely to represent a technical artifact of the sequencing pipeline. HLA typing was unavailable for some donors at each locus, so association tests used only the typed subset. A few of the identified cytomegalovirus-associated TCR beta chains were confirmed in vitro to be specific for cytomegalovirus antigens. In a later analysis, HLA-associated TCR beta chains showed more clonal expansion and lower generation probabilities than non-associated chains that were equally common. The study gave a list of some 150 TCR beta chains associated with cytomegalovirus. The classifier was reported to diagnose cytomegalovirus status with high specificity and sensitivity in both the original and validation cohorts. In a later analysis, most CMV-associated TCR beta chains were found to appear HLA-restricted, with HLA associations seemingly driven largely by CMV exposure. At a false discovery rate of 0.05, a later analysis linked fewer than 20,000 TCR beta sequences to specific HLA alleles.

A note on this clone: Its antigen remains unidentified. Base qualities are not provided; no much larger clone lies one nucleotide away.

The cohort was made up of 500 to 800 healthy bone marrow donors. At the time of sampling, every cohort member was nominally healthy, though immune exposures that went unrecorded were likely present. The donor tested CMV seropositive, placing the donor among the 250 to 350 seropositive members of the cohort. A peripheral blood sample was provided by each donor, and peripheral blood mononuclear cells were used for TCR beta sequencing. Genomic DNA was extracted from the blood cell samples with the Qiagen DNeasy Blood Extraction Kit. CDR1 is given as SGHDT and CDR2 as YYEEEE, both from the germline V gene. The V end loses 2 bases and the J end loses 3 bases, and a stretch of 9 bases separates them. Its CDR3 holds 15 amino acids, cysteine through phenylalanine. This entry keeps only the CDR3 DNA: 45 bases, framed from base 1. Libraries were built with the immunoSEQ multiplex PCR assay. For the multiplex PCR, a mixture combining 60 forward primers for TCR Vbeta segments and 13 reverse primers for TCR Jbeta segments was used. The CDR3 region of rearranged TCR beta genes was amplified from genomic DNA by a multiplex PCR assay. The Illumina HiSeq System was used to sequence the amplified TCR beta libraries as 87-base-pair reads. Per the original workflow: Across the 500 to 750 repertoires, a later analysis counted tens of millions of unique TCR beta chains, around 11 million of which were shared by at least two donors. Raw reads were error-corrected and collapsed into unique sequences with a nearest-neighbor algorithm that merged closely related sequences to remove PCR and sequencing errors. To assign V, D and J gene segments, CDR3 sequences were aligned to IMGT reference sequences. For a sequence to be retained, at least a six-nucleotide match to both a V gene segment and a J gene segment was required. A rearrangement was called productive if the CDR3 had no stop codons and remained in frame with V and J, and every other rearrangement was called non-productive. CDR3 was defined by IMGT convention, running from the second conserved V-encoded cysteine to the conserved J-encoded phenylalanine. In an earlier analysis of more than 550 of the donors, sequences lacking an unambiguous match to a single V gene segment were excluded. An earlier analysis of a few hundred of the donors classified V segments as functional when productive rearrangements were above 56.7% and as segregating when the standard deviation between donors was above 5%. To diagnose cytomegalovirus status from the catalog of TCR beta chain sequences, a statistical classification framework was built. In a later analysis, TCR nucleotide sequences were compared against IMGT/GENE-DB human TR gene sequences so that V and J genes could be assigned. In a later analysis, CDR3 sequences and most-parsimonious VDJ recombination scenarios were assigned using the TCRdist pipeline. In a later analysis, every TCR beta chain was defined by the combination of its CDR3 amino acid sequence and its V-gene family, and reads without a unique V-gene family were dropped. A later analysis removed 550 to 650 highly shared, low-generation-probability nucleotide sequences to deal with suspected cross-contamination and a sequencing artifact. For each public chain, a later analysis derived a clonal expansion index from normalized ranks of inferred template counts within each repertoire. A later analysis computed generation probabilities with a VDJ recombination model fitted to out-of-frame rearrangements, and checked the results against IGoR. In a later analysis, TCR-TCR, TCR-HLA and TCR-CMV co-occurrence was scored with hypergeometric tests, and a repertoire-size bias correction was applied to TCR pairs. False discovery rates were estimated in a later analysis by permuting HLA or CMV assignments 20 times. In a later analysis, co-occurring TCRs were grouped with DBSCAN, and TCRdist sequence similarity was added when clustering was performed within HLA-allele-positive subsets. Repertoires with fewer than 30,000 or more than 120,000 public chains were left out of co-occurrence clustering, as were about five repertoires with anomalous nucleotide sharing. TCRdb's version of the immuneACCESS table is confined to in-frame rearrangements and falls short of the full clone set. An unresolved V gene accounts for under half of the shortfall where checked; the remainder is of unknown origin. D and trimming were read from the DNA, whereas the V and J calls and clone size are those reported in that table. This sample comprises 65,000 to 75,000 clones, about 73% of them detected only once. The ten most abundant clones make up 11% of the sample.

Sequencing used PBMCs. The chain uses TRBV5-6 and TRBJ2-6, with TRBD1 perhaps the D gene, on 5 matching bases. The sequence derives from a woman aged 55-70 years in good health and CMV-seropositive. For the CDR3, the sequence is CASSFQGSGANVLTF. The DNA sequence is TGTGCCAGCAGCTTCCAGGGCAGTGGGGCCAACGTCCTGACTTTC.